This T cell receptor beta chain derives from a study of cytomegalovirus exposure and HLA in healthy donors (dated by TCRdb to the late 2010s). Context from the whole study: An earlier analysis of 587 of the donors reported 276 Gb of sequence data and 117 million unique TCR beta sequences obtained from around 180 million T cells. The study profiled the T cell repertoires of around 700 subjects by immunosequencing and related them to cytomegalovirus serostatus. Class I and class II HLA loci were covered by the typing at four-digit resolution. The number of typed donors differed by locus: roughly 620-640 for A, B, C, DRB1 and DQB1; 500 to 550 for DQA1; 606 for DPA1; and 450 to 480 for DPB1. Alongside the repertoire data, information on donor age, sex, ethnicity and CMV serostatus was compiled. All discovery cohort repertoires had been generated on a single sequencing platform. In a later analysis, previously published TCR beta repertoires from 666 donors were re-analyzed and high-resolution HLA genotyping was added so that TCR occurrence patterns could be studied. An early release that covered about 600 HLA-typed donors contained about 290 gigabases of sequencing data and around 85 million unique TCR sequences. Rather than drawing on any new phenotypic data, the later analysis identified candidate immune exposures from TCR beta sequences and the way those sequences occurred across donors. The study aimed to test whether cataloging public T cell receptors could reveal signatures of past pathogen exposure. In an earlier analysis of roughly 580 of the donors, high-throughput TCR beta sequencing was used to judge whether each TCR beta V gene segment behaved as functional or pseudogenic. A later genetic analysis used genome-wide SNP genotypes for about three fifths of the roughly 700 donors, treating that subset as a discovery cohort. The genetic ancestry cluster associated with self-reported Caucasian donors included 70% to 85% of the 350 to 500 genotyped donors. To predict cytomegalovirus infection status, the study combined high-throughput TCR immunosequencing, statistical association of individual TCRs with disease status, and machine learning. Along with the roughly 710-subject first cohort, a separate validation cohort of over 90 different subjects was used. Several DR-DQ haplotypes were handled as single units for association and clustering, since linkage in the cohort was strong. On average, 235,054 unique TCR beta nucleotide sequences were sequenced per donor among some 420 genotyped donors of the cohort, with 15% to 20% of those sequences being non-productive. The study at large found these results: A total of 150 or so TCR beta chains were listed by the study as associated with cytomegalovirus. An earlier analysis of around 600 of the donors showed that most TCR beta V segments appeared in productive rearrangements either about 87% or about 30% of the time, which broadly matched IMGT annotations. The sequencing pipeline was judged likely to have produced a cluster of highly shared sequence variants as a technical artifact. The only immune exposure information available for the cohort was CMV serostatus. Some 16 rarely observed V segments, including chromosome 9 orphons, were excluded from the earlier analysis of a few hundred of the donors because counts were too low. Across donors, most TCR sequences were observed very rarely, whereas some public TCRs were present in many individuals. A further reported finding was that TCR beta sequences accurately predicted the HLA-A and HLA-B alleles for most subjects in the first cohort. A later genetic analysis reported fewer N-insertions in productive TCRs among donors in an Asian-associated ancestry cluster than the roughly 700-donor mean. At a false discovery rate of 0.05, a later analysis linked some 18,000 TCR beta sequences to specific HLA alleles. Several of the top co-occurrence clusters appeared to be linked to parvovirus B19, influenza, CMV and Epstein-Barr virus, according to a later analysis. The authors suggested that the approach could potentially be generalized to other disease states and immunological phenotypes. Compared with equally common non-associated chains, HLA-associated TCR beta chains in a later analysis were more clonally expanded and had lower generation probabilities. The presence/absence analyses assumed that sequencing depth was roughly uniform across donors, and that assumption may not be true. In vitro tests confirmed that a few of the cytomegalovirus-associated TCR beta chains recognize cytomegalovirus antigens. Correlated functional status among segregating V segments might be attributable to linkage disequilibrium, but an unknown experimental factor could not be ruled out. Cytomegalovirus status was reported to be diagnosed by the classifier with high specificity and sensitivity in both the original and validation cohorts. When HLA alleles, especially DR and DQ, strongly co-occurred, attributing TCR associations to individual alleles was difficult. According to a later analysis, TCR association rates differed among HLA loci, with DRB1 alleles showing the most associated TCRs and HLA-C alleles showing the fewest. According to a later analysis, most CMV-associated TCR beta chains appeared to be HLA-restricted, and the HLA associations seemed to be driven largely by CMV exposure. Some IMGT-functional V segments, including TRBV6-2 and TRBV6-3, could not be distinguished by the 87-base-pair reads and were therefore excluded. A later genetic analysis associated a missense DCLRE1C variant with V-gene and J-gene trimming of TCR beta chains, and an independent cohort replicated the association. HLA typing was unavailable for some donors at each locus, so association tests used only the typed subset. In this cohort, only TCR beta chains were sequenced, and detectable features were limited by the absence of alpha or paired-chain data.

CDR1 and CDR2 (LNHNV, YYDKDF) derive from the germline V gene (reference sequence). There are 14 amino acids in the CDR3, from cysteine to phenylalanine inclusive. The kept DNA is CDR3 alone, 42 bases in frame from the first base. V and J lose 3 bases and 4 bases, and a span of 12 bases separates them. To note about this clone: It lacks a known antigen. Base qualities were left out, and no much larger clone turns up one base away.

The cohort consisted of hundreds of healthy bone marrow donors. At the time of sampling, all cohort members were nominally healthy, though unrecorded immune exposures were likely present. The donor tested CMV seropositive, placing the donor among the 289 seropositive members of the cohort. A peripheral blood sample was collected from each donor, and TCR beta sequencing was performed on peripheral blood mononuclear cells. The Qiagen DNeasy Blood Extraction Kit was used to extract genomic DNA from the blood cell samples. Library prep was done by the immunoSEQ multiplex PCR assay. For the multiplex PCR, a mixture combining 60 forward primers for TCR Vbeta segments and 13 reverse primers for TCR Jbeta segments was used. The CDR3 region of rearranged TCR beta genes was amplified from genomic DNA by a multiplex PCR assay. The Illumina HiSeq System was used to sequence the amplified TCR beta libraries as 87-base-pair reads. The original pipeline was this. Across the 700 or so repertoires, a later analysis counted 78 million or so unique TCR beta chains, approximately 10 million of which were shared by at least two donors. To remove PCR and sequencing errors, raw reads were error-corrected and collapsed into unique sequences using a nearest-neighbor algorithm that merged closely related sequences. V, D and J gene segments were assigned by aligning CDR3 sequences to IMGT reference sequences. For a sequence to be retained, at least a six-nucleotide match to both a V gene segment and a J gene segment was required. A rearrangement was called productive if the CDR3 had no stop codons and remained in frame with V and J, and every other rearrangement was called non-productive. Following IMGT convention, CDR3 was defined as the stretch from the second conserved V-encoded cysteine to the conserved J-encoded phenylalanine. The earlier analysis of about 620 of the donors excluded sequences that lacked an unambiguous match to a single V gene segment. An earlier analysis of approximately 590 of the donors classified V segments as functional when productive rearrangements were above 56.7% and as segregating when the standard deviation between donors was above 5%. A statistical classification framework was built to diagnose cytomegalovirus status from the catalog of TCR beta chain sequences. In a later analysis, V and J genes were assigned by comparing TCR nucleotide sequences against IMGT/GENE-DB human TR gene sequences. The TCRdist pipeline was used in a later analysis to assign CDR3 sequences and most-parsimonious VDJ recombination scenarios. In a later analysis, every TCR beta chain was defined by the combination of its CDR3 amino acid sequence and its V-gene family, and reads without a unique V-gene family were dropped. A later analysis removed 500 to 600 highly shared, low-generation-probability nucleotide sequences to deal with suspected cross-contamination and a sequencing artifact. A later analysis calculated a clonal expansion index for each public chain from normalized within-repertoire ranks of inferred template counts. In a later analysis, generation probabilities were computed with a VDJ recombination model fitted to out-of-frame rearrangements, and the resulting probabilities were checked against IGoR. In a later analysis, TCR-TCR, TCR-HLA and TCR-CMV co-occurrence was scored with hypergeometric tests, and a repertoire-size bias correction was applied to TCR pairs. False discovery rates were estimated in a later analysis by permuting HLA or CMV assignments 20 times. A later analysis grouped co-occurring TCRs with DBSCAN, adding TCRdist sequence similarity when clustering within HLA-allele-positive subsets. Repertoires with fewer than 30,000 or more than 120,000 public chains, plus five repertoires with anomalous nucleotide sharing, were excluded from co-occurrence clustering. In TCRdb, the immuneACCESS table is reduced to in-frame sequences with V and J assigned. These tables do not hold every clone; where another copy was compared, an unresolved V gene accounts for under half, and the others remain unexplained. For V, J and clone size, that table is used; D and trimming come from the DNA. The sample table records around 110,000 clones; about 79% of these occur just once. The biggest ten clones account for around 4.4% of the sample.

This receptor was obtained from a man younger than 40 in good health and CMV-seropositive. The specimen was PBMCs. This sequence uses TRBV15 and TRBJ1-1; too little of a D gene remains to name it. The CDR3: CATSSRGGGTEAFF. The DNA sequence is TGTGCCACCAGCAGCCGCGGAGGAGGCACTGAAGCTTTCTTT. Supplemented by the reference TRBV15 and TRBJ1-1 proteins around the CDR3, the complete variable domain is DAMVIQNPRYQVTQFGKPVTLSCSQTLNHNVMYWYQQKSSQAPKLLFHYYDKDFNNEADTPDNFQSRRPNTSFCFLDIRSPGLGDTAMYLCATSSRGGGTEAFFGQGTRLTVV.